This T cell receptor (beta chain) came from a study of cytomegalovirus exposure and HLA in healthy donors. 13 Jbeta primers and 60 Vbeta primers were used for the PCR. The repertoire was sequenced with immunoSEQ multiplex PCR; TCRdb's copy has only in-frame clones and lacks some. Of fewer than 200,000 clones in the sample, just over 70% were seen once. General study results and limits: Analysis was carried out at a later point, and it linked a missense DCLRE1C variant to TCR beta V- and J-gene trimming.

In the case of this clone: Its antigen is not identified.

This CDR3 comprises 17 residues. Trimming took 0 bases from V and 1 from J, leaving 15 bases between them. In germline, CDR1 is MGHRA, CDR2 YSYEKL. The rearrangement joins TRBV4-1 to TRBJ2-5; D might be TRBD2 (6 bases). The receptor's source is a human donor in good health. What was sequenced was PBMCs. The CDR3 protein is CASSQDEGLGPQETQYF. The CDR3 bases are TGCGCCAGCAGCCAAGATGAGGGACTCGGGCCCCAAGAGACCCAGTACTTC.